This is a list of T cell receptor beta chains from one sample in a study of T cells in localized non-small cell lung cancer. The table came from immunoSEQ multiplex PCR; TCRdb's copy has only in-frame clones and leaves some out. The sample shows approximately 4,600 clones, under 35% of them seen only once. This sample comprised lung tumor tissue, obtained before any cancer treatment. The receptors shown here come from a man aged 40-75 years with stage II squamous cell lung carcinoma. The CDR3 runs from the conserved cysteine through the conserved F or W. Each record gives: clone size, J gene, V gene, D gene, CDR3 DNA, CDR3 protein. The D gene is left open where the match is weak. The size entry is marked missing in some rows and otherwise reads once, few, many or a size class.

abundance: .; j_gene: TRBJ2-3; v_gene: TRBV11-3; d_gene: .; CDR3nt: TGTGCCAGCAGTCGCTCGGGGAACACAGATACGCAGTATTTT; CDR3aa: CASSRSGNTDTQYF
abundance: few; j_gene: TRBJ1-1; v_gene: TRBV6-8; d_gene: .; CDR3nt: TGTGCCAGCACTGGCAGGGTGATAACTGAAGCTTTCTTT; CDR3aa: CASTGRVITEAFF
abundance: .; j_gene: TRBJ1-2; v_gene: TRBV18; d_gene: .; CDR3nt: TGTGCCAGCTCACCAAGCTCTATCGGGTGGTCGGGCTACACCTTC; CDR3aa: CASSPSSIGWSGYTF
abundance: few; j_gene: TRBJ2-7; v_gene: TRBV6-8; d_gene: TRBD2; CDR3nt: TGTGCCAGCAGTTACCGACAGACTAGCGGGGGTACCCAAACCTACGAGCAGTACTTC; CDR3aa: CASSYRQTSGGTQTYEQYF
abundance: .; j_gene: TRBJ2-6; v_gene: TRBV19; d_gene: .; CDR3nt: TGTGCCAGCGACTCTGGGGCCAACGTCCTGACTTTC; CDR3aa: CASDSGANVLTF
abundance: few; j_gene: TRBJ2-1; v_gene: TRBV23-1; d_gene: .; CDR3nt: TGCGCCAGCAGGGAGCGGAGTGACAATGAGCAGTTCTTC; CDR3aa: CASRERSDNEQFF
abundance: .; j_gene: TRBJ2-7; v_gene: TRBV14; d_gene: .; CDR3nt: TGTGCCAGCAGCCAAGGGGGTCGAATGGTATACGAGCAGTACTTC; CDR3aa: CASSQGGRMVYEQYF
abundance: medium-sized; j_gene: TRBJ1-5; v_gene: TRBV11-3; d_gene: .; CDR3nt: TGTGCCAGCGCGGGTGCGGGGCCCCAAGGACCCCAGCATTTT; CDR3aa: CASAGAGPQGPQHF
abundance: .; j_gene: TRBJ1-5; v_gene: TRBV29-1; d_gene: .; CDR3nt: TGCAGCGTTGAGACGGGAGTCAATCAGCCCCAGCATTTT; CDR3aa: CSVETGVNQPQHF
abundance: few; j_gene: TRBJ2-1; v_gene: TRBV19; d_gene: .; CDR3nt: TGTGCCAGTAGTTATGGTCGCGGATGGGGCAATCAGTTCTTC; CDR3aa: CASSYGRGWGNQFF
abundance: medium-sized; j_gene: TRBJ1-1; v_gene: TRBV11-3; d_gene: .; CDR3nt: TGTGCCAGCAGCTTGGAGGAGGGCCCAACGACTGAAGCTTTCTTT; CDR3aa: CASSLEEGPTTEAFF
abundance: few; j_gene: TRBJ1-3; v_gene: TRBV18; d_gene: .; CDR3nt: TGTGCCAGCTCACCAGGGGGGCGGGGGGACGGCCCATCTGGAAACACCATATATTTT; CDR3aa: CASSPGGRGDGPSGNTIYF
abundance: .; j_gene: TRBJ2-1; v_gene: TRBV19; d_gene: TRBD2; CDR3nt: TGTGCCACCGGGCGGCTAGCGGGGTCCTACAATGAGCAGTTCTTC; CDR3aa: CATGRLAGSYNEQFF
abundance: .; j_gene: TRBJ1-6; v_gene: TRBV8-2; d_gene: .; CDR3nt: TGTGCCAGCAGTTTATATTATAATTCACCCCTCCACTTT; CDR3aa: CASSLYYNSPLHF
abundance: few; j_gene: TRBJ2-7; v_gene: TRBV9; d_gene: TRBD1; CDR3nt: TGTGCCAGCAGCATGGGACAGAGCCCTTACGAGCAGTACTTC; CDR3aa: CASSMGQSPYEQYF
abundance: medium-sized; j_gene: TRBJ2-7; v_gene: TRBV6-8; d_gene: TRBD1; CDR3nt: TGTGCCAGCAGACCTTCCGGGACAGGCAGATACGAGCAGTACTTC; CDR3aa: CASRPSGTGRYEQYF
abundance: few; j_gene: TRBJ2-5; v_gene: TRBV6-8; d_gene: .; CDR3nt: TGTGCCAGCACCGAGACTAGAGAGACCCAGTACTTC; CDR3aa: CASTETRETQYF
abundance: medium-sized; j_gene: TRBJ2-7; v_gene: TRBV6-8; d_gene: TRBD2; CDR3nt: TGTGCCAGCAGCCCTAGCGGGAGACCCACCTACGAGCAGTACTTC; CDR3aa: CASSPSGRPTYEQYF
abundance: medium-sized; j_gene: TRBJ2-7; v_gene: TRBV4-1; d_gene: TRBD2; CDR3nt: TGCGCCAGCAGCCATCGGAATAGCGGGAGTGGTTCGTACGAGCAGTACTTC; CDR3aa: CASSHRNSGSGSYEQYF
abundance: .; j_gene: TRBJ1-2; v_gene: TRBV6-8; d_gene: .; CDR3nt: TGTGCCAGCAGGGGAGGACAGCTTGGCTACACCTTC; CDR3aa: CASRGGQLGYTF
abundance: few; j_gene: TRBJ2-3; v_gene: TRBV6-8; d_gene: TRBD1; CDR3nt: TGTGCCAGCAGTTACGACAGGGTCACAGATACGCAGTATTTT; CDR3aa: CASSYDRVTDTQYF
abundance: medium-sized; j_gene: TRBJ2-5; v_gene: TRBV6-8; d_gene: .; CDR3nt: TGTGCCAGCAGTGACATTGGGGCCCTTGGGGGGACCCAGTACTTC; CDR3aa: CASSDIGALGGTQYF
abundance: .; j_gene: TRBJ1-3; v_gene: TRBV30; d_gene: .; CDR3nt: TGTGCCTGGAGTCCCGGGGGCTGGGGAAACACCATATATTTT; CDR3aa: CAWSPGGWGNTIYF
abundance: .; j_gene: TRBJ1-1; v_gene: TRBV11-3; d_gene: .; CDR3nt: TGTGCCAGCAGCCTTGGGCGAGGGAACACTGAAGCTTTCTTT; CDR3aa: CASSLGRGNTEAFF
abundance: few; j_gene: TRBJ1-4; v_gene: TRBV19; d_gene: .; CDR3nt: TGTGCCAGTAGTTCACCCGGACAGTCAGATGAAAAACTGTTTTTT; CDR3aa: CASSSPGQSDEKLFF
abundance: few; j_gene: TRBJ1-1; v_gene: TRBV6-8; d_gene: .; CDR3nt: TGTGCCAGCAGTTACTCCGAGGCTCGGGACACTGAAGCTTTCTTT; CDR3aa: CASSYSEARDTEAFF
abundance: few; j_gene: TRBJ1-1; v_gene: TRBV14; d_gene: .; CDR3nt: TGTGCCAGCAGCCAAGATTTCCAGTCGAACACTGAAGCTTTCTTT; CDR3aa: CASSQDFQSNTEAFF
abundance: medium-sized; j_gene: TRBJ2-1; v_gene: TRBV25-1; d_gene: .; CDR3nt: TGTGCCAGCAGTGAACAGACGTACAATGAGCAGTTCTTC; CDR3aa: CASSEQTYNEQFF
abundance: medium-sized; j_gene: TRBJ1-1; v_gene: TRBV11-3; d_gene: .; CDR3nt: TGTGCCAGCAGCCCATCCGGGGGACAGAACACTGAAGCTTTCTTT; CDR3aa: CASSPSGGQNTEAFF
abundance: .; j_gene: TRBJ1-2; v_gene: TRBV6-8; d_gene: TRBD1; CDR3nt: TGTGCCAGCTTACCCCGTCCCGGGACAGGGAACTATGGCTACACCTTC; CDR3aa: CASLPRPGTGNYGYTF
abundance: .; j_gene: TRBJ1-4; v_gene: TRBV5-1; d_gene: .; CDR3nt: TGCGCCAGCAGCTCGTTGGGGGCAACTAATGAAAAACTGTTTTTT; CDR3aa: CASSSLGATNEKLFF
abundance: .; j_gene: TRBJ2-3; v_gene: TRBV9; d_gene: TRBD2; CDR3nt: TGTGCCAGCAGCGTAGGCGGGAGAACAGATACGCAGTATTTT; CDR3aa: CASSVGGRTDTQYF
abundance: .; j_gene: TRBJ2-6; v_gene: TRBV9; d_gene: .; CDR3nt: TGTGCCAGCAGCGGAGGGTTCCTTGGGGCCAACGTCCTGACTTTC; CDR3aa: CASSGGFLGANVLTF
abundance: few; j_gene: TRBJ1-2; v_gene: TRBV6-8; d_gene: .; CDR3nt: TGTGCCGCCGGCCAGGGCATGATTAACTATGGCTACACCTTC; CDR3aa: CAAGQGMINYGYTF
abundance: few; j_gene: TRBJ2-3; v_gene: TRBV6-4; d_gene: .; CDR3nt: TGTGCCAGCAGTGACGGGGTGAAGGGAGGCCCAGATACGCAGTATTTT; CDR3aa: CASSDGVKGGPDTQYF
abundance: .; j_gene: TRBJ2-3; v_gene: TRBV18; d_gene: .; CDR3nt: TGTGCCAGCTCACCTACAGGGTCGGGAGATACGCAGTATTTT; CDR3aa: CASSPTGSGDTQYF
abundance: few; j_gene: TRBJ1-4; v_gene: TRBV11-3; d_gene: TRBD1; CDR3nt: TGTGCCAGCAGCTCTACTCCGAGGACAGGGGGAGATCTCGAAAAACTGTTTTTT; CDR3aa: CASSSTPRTGGDLEKLFF
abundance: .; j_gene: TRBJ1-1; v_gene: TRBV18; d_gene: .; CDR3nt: TGTGCCAGCTCACTCAGGCCGGGGAACACTGAAGCTTTCTTT; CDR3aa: CASSLRPGNTEAFF
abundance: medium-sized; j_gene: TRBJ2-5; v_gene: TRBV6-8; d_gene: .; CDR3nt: TGTGCCAGCAGTGATTTGGCAGGGGAGGGGACCCAGTACTTC; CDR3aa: CASSDLAGEGTQYF
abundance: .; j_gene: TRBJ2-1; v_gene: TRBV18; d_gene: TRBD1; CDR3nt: TGTGCCAGCTCACGGGACAGGGAAACCTACAATGAGCAGTTCTTC; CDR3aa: CASSRDRETYNEQFF
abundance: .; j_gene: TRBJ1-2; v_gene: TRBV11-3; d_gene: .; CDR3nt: TGTGCCAGCAGCTTTAAGATGGGGGCTGTTGGCTACACCTTC; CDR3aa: CASSFKMGAVGYTF
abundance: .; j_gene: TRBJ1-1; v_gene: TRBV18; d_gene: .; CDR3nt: TGTGCCAGCTCACACAGGGTTAATTTTAACACTGAAGCTTTCTTT; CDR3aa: CASSHRVNFNTEAFF
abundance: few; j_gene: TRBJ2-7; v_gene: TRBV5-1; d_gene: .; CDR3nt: TGCGCCAGCAGCTTGGCGACTAGGGGATACGAGCAGTACTTC; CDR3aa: CASSLATRGYEQYF
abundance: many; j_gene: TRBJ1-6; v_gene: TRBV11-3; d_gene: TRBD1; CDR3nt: TGTGCCAGCAGCTTGTCGGGACAGAATAATTCACCCCTCCACTTT; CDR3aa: CASSLSGQNNSPLHF
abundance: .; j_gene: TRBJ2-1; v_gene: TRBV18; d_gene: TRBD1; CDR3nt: TGTGCCAGCTCACCGGGACAGTTCAATGAGCAGTTCTTC; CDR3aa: CASSPGQFNEQFF
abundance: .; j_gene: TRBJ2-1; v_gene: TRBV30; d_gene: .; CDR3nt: TGTGCCTGGAGGGACGGGCCCAATGAGCAGTTCTTC; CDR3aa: CAWRDGPNEQFF
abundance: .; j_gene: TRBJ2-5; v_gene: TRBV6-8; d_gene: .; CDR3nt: TGTGCCAGCAGACAGGGCTCCCAAGAGACCCAGTACTTC; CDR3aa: CASRQGSQETQYF
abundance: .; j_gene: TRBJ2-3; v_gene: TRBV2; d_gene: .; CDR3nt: TGTGCCAGCAGCGCGGAGAGCACAGATACGCAGTATTTT; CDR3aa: CASSAESTDTQYF
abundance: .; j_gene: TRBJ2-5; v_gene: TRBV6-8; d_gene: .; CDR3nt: TGTGCCAGCAGTTACAGAAACCAAGAGACCCAGTACTTC; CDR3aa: CASSYRNQETQYF
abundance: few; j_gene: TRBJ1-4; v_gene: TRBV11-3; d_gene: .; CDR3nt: TGTGCCAGCAGCTCGCTAATGGGGCGTAATGAAAAACTGTTTTTT; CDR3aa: CASSSLMGRNEKLFF
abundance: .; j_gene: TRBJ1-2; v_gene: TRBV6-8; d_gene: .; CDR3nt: TGTGCCAGCAGGTACAGAGCTCACTATGGCTACACCTTC; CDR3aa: CASRYRAHYGYTF
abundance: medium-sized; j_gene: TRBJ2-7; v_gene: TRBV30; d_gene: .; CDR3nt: TGTGCCTGGAGTGAAAAGGTGACAGTATTCTCCTACGAGCAGTACTTC; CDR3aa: CAWSEKVTVFSYEQYF
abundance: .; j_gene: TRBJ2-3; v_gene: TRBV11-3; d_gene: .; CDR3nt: TGTGCCAGCAGCTTACAGGGGAGAGGCAGCGATACGCAGTATTTT; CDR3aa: CASSLQGRGSDTQYF
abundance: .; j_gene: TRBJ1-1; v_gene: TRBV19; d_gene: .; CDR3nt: TGTGCCAGTAGTATGGGGAGACAGTCGAACACTGAAGCTTTCTTT; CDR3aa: CASSMGRQSNTEAFF
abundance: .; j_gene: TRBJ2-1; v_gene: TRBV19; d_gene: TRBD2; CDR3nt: TGTGCCAGTAGTCAGACTAGCGGGAGGAACAATGAGCAGTTCTTC; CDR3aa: CASSQTSGRNNEQFF
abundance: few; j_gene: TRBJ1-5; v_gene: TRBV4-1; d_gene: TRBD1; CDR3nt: TGCGCCAGCAGCCAAGCTCAGGGGGATCAGCCCCAGCATTTT; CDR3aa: CASSQAQGDQPQHF
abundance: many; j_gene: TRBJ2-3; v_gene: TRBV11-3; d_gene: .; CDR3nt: TGTGCCAGCAGCTTAGGGGCGGGCGCAGATACGCAGTATTTT; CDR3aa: CASSLGAGADTQYF
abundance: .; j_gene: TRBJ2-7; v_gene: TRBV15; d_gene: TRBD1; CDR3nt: TGTGCCACCAGCAGAGGGCGACAGGGCCCATACGCATTCTACGAGCAGTACTTC; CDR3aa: CATSRGRQGPYAFYEQYF
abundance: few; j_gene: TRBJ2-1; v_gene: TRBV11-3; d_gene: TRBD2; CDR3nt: TGTGCCAGCAGCCCACTAGCGGGGGCCTCCTACAATGAGCAGTTCTTC; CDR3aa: CASSPLAGASYNEQFF
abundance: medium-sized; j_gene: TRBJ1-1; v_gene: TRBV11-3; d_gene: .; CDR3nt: TGTGCCAGCAGCCCCATCACGGGGAGCACTGAAGCTTTCTTT; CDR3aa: CASSPITGSTEAFF